Below, 5 T cell receptor beta chains from the same sample are listed, as sequenced in a study of blood T cell repertoires in COVID-19. Only in-frame clones appear in the TCRdb table, and some are missing; sequencing was by immunoSEQ multiplex PCR. The table has over 150,000 clones, 86% seen once. The sample was peripheral blood. The receptors stem from a man aged 50 to 59 with active or convalescent COVID-19.

The V gene is TRBV28, the J gene TRBJ1-1; 7 bases align to TRBD1. The CDR3 totals 15 residues. Germline V lookup: CDR1 MDHEN, CDR2 SYDVKM. V lost 5 bases to trimming and J lost 1 base; unmatched junction nucleotides: 7. In DNA, the CDR3 is TGTGCCAGCAGTACCCAGGGGGAGGCGAACACTGAAGCTTTCTTT. This codes for CASSTQGEANTEAFF.

The chain uses TRBV2 and TRBJ2-1; D is undetermined. The CDR3 is 10 residues long. CDR1 and CDR2 (germline): SNHLY, FYNNEI. Trimming removed 9 bases from V and 10 bases from J, with 10 bases in between. The CDR3, as DNA: TGTGCCAGTGCTCAGCGAGAGCAGTTCTTC. This translates into CASAQREQFF. Drawing the rest from reference TRBV2 and TRBJ2-1, the complete variable domain is EPEVTQTPSHQVTQMGQEVILRCVPISNHLYFYWYRQILGQKVEFLVSFYNNEISEKSEIFDDQFSVERPDGSNFTLKIRSTKLEDSAMYFCASAQREQFFGPGTRLTVL.

The chain has TRBV7-2 and TRBJ2-2, with unresolved D. The germline V gene encodes CDR1 SGHTA and CDR2 FQGNSA. Trimming pared 1 base from V and 3 bases from J, leaving 15 bases between. The CDR3 covers 17 residues. This CDR3 is CASSLEPSQAYTGELFF. The CDR3, as DNA: TGTGCCAGCAGCTTAGAGCCGTCCCAGGCGTACACCGGGGAGCTGTTTTTT. The full variable domain, its missing parts supplied by reference TRBV7-2 and TRBJ2-2, is GAGVSQSPSNKVTEKGKDVELRCDPISGHTALYWYRQSLGQGLEFLIYFQGNSAPDKSGLPSDRFSAERTGGSVSTLTIQRTQQEDSAVYLCASSLEPSQAYTGELFFGEGSRLTVL.

This sequence joins TRBV10-3 and TRBJ1-2; D not certain. CDR3 length: 12 residues. The V gene lost 4 bases and the J gene lost 7 bases, with 10 bases spanning the gap. Germline-derived CDR1 and CDR2 are ENHRY and SYGVKD. The CDR3 loop reads CAISAEGSGYTF. The CDR3 DNA reads as TGTGCCATCAGTGCGGAGGGTTCTGGCTACACCTTC.

This chain uses TRBV29-1 with TRBJ2-3, with TRBD2 as a possible D gene (5 bases). Per the germline V gene, CDR1 is SQVTM and CDR2 is ANQGSEA. Between the trimmed V and J ends, which lost 3 bases and 5 bases, there was a span of 15 bases. The CDR3 runs to 14 residues. Here the CDR3 reads CSVETTRKLDTQYF. CDR3 DNA: TGCAGCGTTGAGACCACTAGGAAATTAGATACGCAGTATTTT.